This TCR beta chain was documented in a study of beta chain features in type 1 diabetes. Study results and caveats: Patients' naive, central memory and regulatory TCRB repertoires appeared more alike than those of healthy donors. High-TCR-expressing cells could be over-represented by cDNA sequencing. All four CD4+ subsets of Type 1 diabetes patients contained TCRB CDR3s that were moderately but significantly shorter.

cDNA synthesis used the whole RNA isolate, giving expressed TCRB sequences. TCRdb's table, derived via immunoSEQ multiplex PCR, lists solely in-frame clones and lacks some. The repertoire holds approximately 280,000 clones, with approximately 16% as singletons. Regarding this clone: Its antigen is unidentified.

J lost 3 bases, V lost 2 bases, and 5 bases had no gene match. The length of the CDR3 is 15 residues. Germline values: CDR1 SGHRS, CDR2 YFSETQ. This sequence joins TRBV5-1 and TRBJ2-7; 10 bases align to TRBD2. This receptor was obtained from a man aged 18-30 years with type 1 diabetes. Source material: naive CD4+ T cells from blood. The CDR3 reads CASSLTSGTYYEQYF. CDR3 DNA sequence: TGCGCCAGCAGCTTAACTAGCGGGACGTACTACGAGCAGTACTTC.